This T cell receptor beta chain originates from a study of T cells in Graves' hyperthyroidism and ophthalmopathy. General study results and limits: Ophthalmopathy got predicted by the model a median about six months before its onset.

The CDR3 consists of 16 residues. Germline V gives CDR1 ENHRY, CDR2 SYGVKD. Trimming took 0 bases from V and 2 from J; bases not matched to a gene: 5. This clonotype showed up many times. Its antigen is not identified. TCR beta CDR3 regions were amplified from RNA. The primer set for the first-round RT-PCR of the TCR CDR3 was HTBI. TCRdb processed the multiplex PCR reads anew with MiXCR; each CDR3 protein has one entry. The sample records about 570,000 distinct CDR3 sequences, under 60% being singletons. This TCR derives from an adult woman with Graves' disease, either hyperthyroidism or ophthalmopathy (not recorded which). Sequenced material: peripheral blood or thyroid tissue (not recorded which). This chain connects TRBV10-3 to TRBJ2-7; 9 bases map to TRBD1. In nucleotides, the CDR3 is TGTGCCATCAGTGAGTCTGACAGGGGGTCACCCTACGAGCAGTACTTC. Protein: CAISESDRGSPYEQYF.